This TCR beta chain comes out of a study of vaccination effects on CD4 cells after COVID-19. As for the study in general: Post-vaccine samples followed the second dose by a median of 72 days.

The method was immunoSEQ multiplex PCR; TCRdb's version includes in-frame clones alone and lacks a portion of them. The sample lists about 35,000 clones; approximately 78% were seen once. V dropped 1 base and J dropped 1; count of bases not matched to a gene: 2. The CDR3 runs to 15 residues. Germline V CDR1 and CDR2: SGHRS, YFSETQ. General study results and limits: Late post-vaccination samples showed marked contraction of infection- and vaccine-induced clones. No early post-infection timepoints were available in the study, which also included few convalescent patients.

Before sequencing took place, the ViraFEST assay used viral peptide pools to expand antigen-specific CD4+ T cells. Following culture for around 10 days, CD4+ T cells were isolated. Participants were given two doses of BNT162b2 or mRNA-1273 vaccine. IL-2 medium was substituted for half the medium on days 3 and 7. Points on this clone: What it binds is unknown.

The TCR was taken from a human donor who received a COVID-19 vaccine. Some clones in this sample may be carry-over from other donors' samples. The specimen was CD4+ T cells from PBMCs cultured with HCoV-NL63 spike peptides, collected after COVID-19 vaccination. The genes are TRBV5-1 and TRBJ2-3; 8 nucleotides align to TRBD2. CDR3 region: CASSLSSGGTDTQYF. In DNA form, the CDR3 reads TGCGCCAGCAGCTTGAGTAGCGGGGGCACAGATACGCAGTATTTT.